This T cell receptor beta chain was captured in a study of CD8 T cells in ankylosing spondylitis. TCRdb ran MiXCR on the 5' RACE reads and lists one entry per CDR3 protein. The table has about 89,000 distinct CDR3 sequences, under 30% seen once; the top ten hold 50% to 60%. Germline V gene lookup returns CDR1 MGHRA and CDR2 YSYEKL. The V segment lost 5 bases and the J segment 2 bases; nucleotides outside the gene matches: 6. This CDR3 region has 14 residues. There are a few counts of this clonotype. The rearrangement links TRBV4-1 to TRBJ2-7; 7 bases fit TRBD2. Source material: blood, either unsorted or a sorted T cell fraction (not recorded which). This receptor was taken from a male donor with ankylosing spondylitis or in good health (not recorded which). Written as DNA, the CDR3 is TGCGCCAGCAGCGATAGTCTAGCGGCCTACGAGCAGTACTTC. It encodes CASSDSLAAYEQYF.